The rows below give T cell receptor beta chains drawn from one sample of a study of blood T cells in healthy people across ages. TCRdb re-called the 5' RACE reads through MiXCR, storing one row per CDR3 protein. The table includes around 1,000,000 distinct CDR3 sequences, less than 25% detected once. The sample was also linked to a second study, of T cells of mothers and their children.

Source material: blood. Receptor source: a girl aged 2 to 9 in good health. The CDR3 runs from the conserved cysteine through the conserved F or W. D genes are given only for firm matches. A row's size may be missing; if present it is once, few, many or a size class.

size: few
D: NA
J: TRBJ1-2
V: TRBV10-2
CDR3: CASSEASFYGYTF
DNA: TGCGCCAGCAGTGAGGCGTCCTTCTATGGCTACACCTTC

size: NA
D: TRBD1
J: TRBJ1-2
V: TRBV12-3/TRBV12-4
CDR3: CASSYPGQKF
DNA: TGTGCCAGCAGTTATCCGGGACAGAAATTC

size: NA
D: NA
J: TRBJ2-3
V: TRBV24-1
CDR3: CATSDLLGGDTQYF
DNA: TGTGCCACCAGTGATTTGCTCGGAGGAGATACGCAGTATTTT

size: NA
D: TRBD2
J: TRBJ2-3
V: TRBV27
CDR3: CASSLLAGDITDTQYF
DNA: TGTGCCAGCAGTCTACTAGCGGGAGACATCACAGATACGCAGTATTTT

size: NA
D: TRBD2
J: TRBJ2-5
V: TRBV20-1
CDR3: CSAPLAGGRETQYF
DNA: TGCAGTGCTCCCCTAGCGGGAGGTCGAGAGACCCAGTACTTC

size: few
D: NA
J: TRBJ2-5
V: TRBV3-1
CDR3: CASSQEWGAVETQYF
DNA: TGTGCCAGCAGCCAAGAGTGGGGGGCCGTCGAGACCCAGTACTTC

size: many
D: NA
J: TRBJ1-5
V: TRBV7-2
CDR3: CASSLWGDQPQHF
DNA: TGTGCCAGCAGCTTATGGGGGGATCAGCCCCAGCATTTT

size: few
D: NA
J: TRBJ2-1
V: TRBV5-6
CDR3: CASSLEEVSPRNEQFF
DNA: TGTGCCAGCAGCTTGGAAGAGGTCAGTCCGCGCAATGAGCAGTTCTTC

size: few
D: NA
J: TRBJ1-4
V: TRBV28
CDR3: CASSPQDIRSPISEKLFF
DNA: TGTGCCAGCAGCCCTCAGGACATCCGAAGTCCCATATCCGAAAAACTGTTTTTT

size: few
D: NA
J: TRBJ1-1
V: TRBV12-3/TRBV12-4
CDR3: CASSLLEGEAFF
DNA: TGTGCCAGCAGTTTATTAGAGGGAGAAGCTTTCTTT

size: few
D: NA
J: TRBJ2-1
V: TRBV6-6
CDR3: CASSYTGEGSFF
DNA: TGTGCCAGCAGTTACACGGGGGAAGGGTCGTTCTTC

size: once
D: TRBD1
J: TRBJ2-1
V: TRBV29-1
CDR3: CSVGTGSMYEQFF
DNA: TGCAGCGTCGGGACAGGGTCAATGTATGAGCAGTTCTTC

size: many
D: NA
J: TRBJ2-2
V: TRBV7-8
CDR3: CASSVSTGNTGELFF
DNA: TGTGCCAGCAGCGTATCGACAGGGAACACCGGGGAGCTGTTTTTT

size: few
D: NA
J: TRBJ2-1
V: TRBV4-1
CDR3: CASSQGSPEQFF
DNA: TGCGCCAGCAGCCAAGGAAGCCCTGAGCAGTTCTTC

size: few
D: NA
J: TRBJ1-2
V: TRBV12-3/TRBV12-4
CDR3: CASSLGGLDYGYTF
DNA: TGTGCCAGCAGTCTAGGGGGGTTAGACTATGGCTACACCTTC

size: few
D: NA
J: TRBJ2-1
V: TRBV18
CDR3: CASSPRLVRNEQFF
DNA: TGTGCCAGCTCACCTAGGCTGGTGAGGAATGAGCAGTTCTTC

size: NA
D: NA
J: TRBJ1-2
V: TRBV27
CDR3: CASSPDRLTSNYGYTF
DNA: TGTGCCAGCAGCCCGGACAGACTAACTTCTAACTATGGCTACACCTTC

size: few
D: TRBD1
J: TRBJ1-4
V: TRBV20-1
CDR3: CSAGGQGRKLFF
DNA: TGCAGTGCTGGAGGACAGGGTCGAAAACTGTTTTTT

size: few
D: NA
J: TRBJ1-1
V: TRBV29-1
CDR3: CSVQPTLGEPAGAFF
DNA: TGCAGCGTCCAACCCACCTTAGGGGAGCCCGCTGGGGCTTTCTTT

size: NA
D: TRBD2
J: TRBJ2-1
V: TRBV27
CDR3: CASSLVIAGETSYNEQFF
DNA: TGTGCCAGCAGTTTAGTGATAGCGGGGGAGACTTCATACAATGAGCAGTTCTTC

size: few
D: NA
J: TRBJ1-4
V: TRBV14
CDR3: CASSRAEAPGEKLFF
DNA: TGTGCCAGCAGCCGTGCGGAGGCCCCTGGGGAAAAACTGTTTTTT

size: few
D: NA
J: TRBJ1-4
V: TRBV28
CDR3: CASSLGEDEKLFF
DNA: TGTGCCAGCAGTTTAGGGGAGGATGAAAAACTGTTTTTT

size: few
D: NA
J: TRBJ2-1
V: TRBV14
CDR3: CASSQMYEQFF
DNA: TGTGCCAGCAGCCAAATGTATGAGCAGTTCTTC

size: few
D: TRBD1
J: TRBJ2-7
V: TRBV18
CDR3: CASSPRPGQGPSEQYF
DNA: TGTGCCAGCTCACCAAGGCCCGGACAGGGGCCTTCCGAGCAGTACTTC

size: few
D: NA
J: TRBJ1-6
V: TRBV12-3/TRBV12-4
CDR3: CASRGWSSPLHF
DNA: TGTGCCAGCAGGGGATGGAGTTCACCCCTCCACTTT

size: few
D: NA
J: TRBJ1-2
V: TRBV28
CDR3: CASSLIRQPTDYTF
DNA: TGTGCCAGCAGTTTAATTCGTCAACCGACCGATTACACCTTC

size: NA
D: NA
J: TRBJ1-5
V: TRBV20-1
CDR3: CSASQQPNQPQHF
DNA: TGCAGTGCTAGTCAACAGCCAAATCAGCCCCAGCATTTT

size: few
D: TRBD2
J: TRBJ2-1
V: TRBV20-1
CDR3: CSARDVREGAEQFF
DNA: TGCAGTGCTAGAGATGTGCGGGAGGGGGCTGAGCAGTTCTTC

size: NA
D: NA
J: TRBJ2-5
V: TRBV5-1
CDR3: CASRPNQETQYF
DNA: TGCGCCAGCCGCCCTAACCAAGAGACCCAGTACTTC

size: NA
D: NA
J: TRBJ1-2
V: TRBV6-1
CDR3: CASVPGPRYGYTF
DNA: TGTGCCAGCGTGCCCGGGCCCCGCTATGGCTACACCTTC

size: NA
D: NA
J: TRBJ2-7
V: TRBV20-1
CDR3: CSARGAEGDPYEQYF
DNA: TGCAGTGCTAGGGGTGCGGAGGGAGACCCTTACGAGCAGTACTTC

size: NA
D: NA
J: TRBJ1-5
V: TRBV28
CDR3: CASRPTGGDNQPQHF
DNA: TGTGCCAGCAGGCCGACCGGGGGAGACAATCAGCCCCAGCATTTT

size: few
D: NA
J: TRBJ2-5
V: TRBV5-1
CDR3: CASSGPLGGQETQYF
DNA: TGCGCCAGCAGCGGTCCCCTGGGGGGCCAAGAGACCCAGTACTTC

size: NA
D: NA
J: TRBJ2-2
V: TRBV12-3/TRBV12-4
CDR3: CASSLSITLFF
DNA: TGTGCCAGCAGCCTTTCGATTACGCTGTTTTTT

size: few
D: TRBD2
J: TRBJ2-1
V: TRBV29-1
CDR3: CSVEYDLSSGDNVQFF
DNA: TGCAGCGTTGAATATGACTTGTCTAGCGGAGACAATGTGCAGTTCTTC

size: NA
D: NA
J: TRBJ2-7
V: TRBV3-1
CDR3: CASSQEYLSYEQYF
DNA: TGTGCCAGCAGTCAAGAGTACTTATCCTACGAGCAGTACTTC

size: NA
D: NA
J: TRBJ2-1
V: TRBV7-8
CDR3: CASSYPTTSSEQFF
DNA: TGTGCCAGCAGCTACCCCACCACCTCAAGTGAGCAGTTCTTC

size: NA
D: TRBD1
J: TRBJ2-3
V: TRBV7-2
CDR3: CASSLPTGLEGTVWYF
DNA: TGTGCCAGCAGCTTGCCGACAGGGTTAGAGGGAACGGTCTGGTATTTT

size: NA
D: NA
J: TRBJ2-3
V: TRBV7-8
CDR3: CASSLAFLTGDTQYF
DNA: TGTGCCAGCAGCTTAGCGTTCCTTACCGGGGATACGCAGTATTTT

size: NA
D: NA
J: TRBJ1-4
V: TRBV2
CDR3: CASSAWSGKLFF
DNA: TGTGCCAGCAGTGCTTGGTCTGGAAAACTGTTTTTT

size: many
D: TRBD1
J: TRBJ2-5
V: TRBV28
CDR3: CASSTGTGVETQYF
DNA: TGTGCCAGCAGTACGGGGACAGGGGTAGAGACCCAGTACTTC

size: NA
D: TRBD1
J: TRBJ2-7
V: TRBV10-3
CDR3: CAIQPGQGNEQYF
DNA: TGTGCCATACAACCGGGACAGGGGAACGAGCAGTACTTC

size: few
D: NA
J: TRBJ1-1
V: TRBV3-1
CDR3: CASSSKRDPKEAFF
DNA: TGTGCCAGCAGCTCGAAGAGGGACCCCAAGGAAGCTTTCTTT

size: few
D: NA
J: TRBJ1-5
V: TRBV20-1
CDR3: CSAREGPGEPQHF
DNA: TGCAGTGCTAGGGAGGGGCCGGGAGAGCCCCAGCATTTT

size: NA
D: NA
J: TRBJ2-7
V: TRBV19
CDR3: CASGPGPSHEQYF
DNA: TGTGCCAGTGGTCCTGGCCCTTCCCACGAGCAGTACTTC

size: few
D: NA
J: TRBJ2-5
V: TRBV4-2
CDR3: CASSQDPAPAQETQYF
DNA: TGTGCCAGCAGCCAAGATCCAGCGCCAGCTCAAGAGACCCAGTACTTC

size: NA
D: NA
J: TRBJ2-5
V: TRBV5-1
CDR3: CASSSNSAGPQETQYF
DNA: TGCGCCAGCAGTTCAAATTCTGCGGGCCCCCAAGAGACCCAGTACTTC

size: few
D: NA
J: TRBJ2-1
V: TRBV7-3
CDR3: CASSNLAGEQFF
DNA: TGTGCCAGCAGCAATCTAGCAGGTGAGCAGTTCTTC

size: NA
D: NA
J: TRBJ2-7
V: TRBV3-1
CDR3: CASSSGILMYEQYF
DNA: TGTGCCAGCAGCTCCGGGATTTTGATGTACGAGCAGTACTTC

size: few
D: NA
J: TRBJ2-3
V: TRBV10-3
CDR3: CAISEGQGLTDTQYF
DNA: TGTGCCATCAGTGAGGGGCAGGGTCTCACAGATACGCAGTATTTT

size: NA
D: NA
J: TRBJ2-5
V: TRBV10-3
CDR3: CAISDQVRRGETQYF
DNA: TGTGCCATCAGCGATCAAGTCCGAAGAGGGGAGACCCAGTACTTC

size: NA
D: TRBD1
J: TRBJ1-4
V: TRBV6-5
CDR3: CASSSGQAKLFF
DNA: TGTGCCAGCAGTTCCGGACAGGCAAAACTGTTTTTT

size: few
D: NA
J: TRBJ1-4
V: TRBV5-1
CDR3: CASSLVQHGDEKLFF
DNA: TGCGCCAGCAGCTTGGTACAGCATGGTGATGAAAAACTGTTTTTT

size: few
D: NA
J: TRBJ1-5
V: TRBV5-1
CDR3: CASSLEGTPNQPQHF
DNA: TGCGCCAGCAGCTTGGAAGGGACACCGAATCAGCCCCAGCATTTT

size: NA
D: TRBD2
J: TRBJ2-1
V: TRBV7-3
CDR3: CASRNGGANNEQFF
DNA: TGTGCCAGCAGGAACGGGGGGGCCAACAATGAGCAGTTCTTC

size: NA
D: NA
J: TRBJ2-7
V: TRBV12-3/TRBV12-4
CDR3: CASSLNPRSGEQYF
DNA: TGTGCCAGCAGTCTAAACCCGCGCTCGGGTGAGCAGTACTTC

size: NA
D: NA
J: TRBJ1-2
V: TRBV6-5
CDR3: CATIGLSGYTF
DNA: TGTGCCACCATAGGGCTCAGTGGCTACACCTTC

size: NA
D: NA
J: TRBJ1-5
V: TRBV6-1
CDR3: CASSGPPDGISNQPQHF
DNA: TGTGCCAGCAGTGGACCCCCTGACGGGATTAGCAATCAGCCCCAGCATTTT

size: few
D: NA
J: TRBJ1-1
V: TRBV20-1
CDR3: CSARDPTQSRGSAEAFF
DNA: TGCAGTGCTAGAGATCCGACCCAAAGCAGGGGATCGGCTGAAGCTTTCTTT